The next 14 T cell receptor beta chains were all read from a single sample in a study of T cell repertoires in cytomegalovirus infection. TCRdb re-analysed the reads in MiXCR, keeping a single row per CDR3 protein. The sample carries approximately 97,000 distinct CDR3 sequences, 16% recorded once. Sequencing was carried out using PBMCs. The source is a human donor in good health (CMV status not recorded). Some clones in this sample may be carry-over from other donors' samples.

This clonotype was observed many times. The rearrangement joins TRBV27 to TRBJ1-1; no clear D gene. Germline loops: CDR1 MNHEY, CDR2 SMNVEV (reference sequence). The CDR3 runs to 16 residues. Trimming cost V 2 bases and J 3 bases, with 16 bases left between them. The CDR3 loop reads CASSLKGSVLDTEAFF. The CDR3 region has the DNA TGTGCCAGCAGTTTAAAGGGTTCGGTCCTGGACACTGAAGCTTTCTTT.

This clonotype has a count of ten or more. V is TRBV25-1 and J is TRBJ2-2, with D perhaps matching TRBD2 (5 bases). V was shortened by 0 bases and J by 6 bases, with 11 bases between the two germline ends. Germline loops: CDR1 MGHDK, CDR2 SYGVNS. The CDR3 covers 15 residues. CDR3: CASSEYPGTSGELFF. In DNA form, the CDR3 reads TGTGCCAGCAGTGAATACCCGGGAACGTCCGGGGAGCTGTTTTTT.

This chain uses TRBV19 with TRBJ1-1; the D gene is possibly TRBD1 (5 bases). The CDR3 consists of 13 residues. Trimming removed 6 bases at V and 1 base at J, with 9 bases between. CDR1 is LNHDA, CDR2 SQIVND, per germline (reference sequence). This CDR3 is CASRRTQNTEAFF. DNA for the CDR3: TGTGCCAGTAGAAGGACACAGAACACTGAAGCTTTCTTT.

As for this clonotype: The junction does not match germline at one end; this may be a read error. CDR3 sequence: CSASEAAGRSNVKLFF. The CDR3 bases are TGCAGTGCTAGCGAGGCAGCGGGGAGGTCTAATGTAAAACTGTTTTTT. V and J are TRBV20-1 and TRBJ1-4; D gene uncertain. Germline V lookup: CDR1 DFQATT, CDR2 SNEGSKA (reference sequence). The CDR3 loop spans 16 amino acids.

Remarks on this clonotype: Compared with germline, one end of the junction differs, possibly owing to a read error. The V gene is TRBV14, the J gene TRBJ1-2; D gene uncertain. Per germline, CDR1 SGHDN and CDR2 FVKESK. CDR3 length equals 13 residues. The CDR3 coding sequence is TGTGCCAGCACCCAAGGAAGGAACTATGGCTACACCTTC. Translation gives CASTQGRNYGYTF.

The chain carries TRBV12-3 or TRBV12-4 and TRBJ1-1; D may be TRBD1 (5 bases). Trimming cost V 3 bases and J 11 bases, with 13 bases left between them. This CDR3 contains 12 residues. DNA for the CDR3: TGTGCCAGCAGTTTGTCAGGGCAGAAGGCTTTCTTT. It yields the protein CASSLSGQKAFF.

The chain is built from TRBV5-6 and TRBJ1-4, with no clear D. Germline V gives CDR1 SGHDT, CDR2 YYEEEE. V was pared by 1 base and J by 0 bases, with 10 bases between. CDR3 length: 16 residues. CDR3 DNA sequence: TGTGCCAGCAGCTTGAGGAAAGCTACAACTAATGAAAAACTGTTTTTT. Its translation: CASSLRKATTNEKLFF.

This clonotype came up a few times. The rearrangement uses TRBV10-3 and TRBJ1-5; 8 bases agree with TRBD1. Germline CDR1 and CDR2: ENHRY and SYGVKD. V shed 7 bases and J 1 base; nucleotides not matched to a gene: 9. This CDR3 has 16 residues. As DNA, the CDR3 is TGTGCCATCAACCCGGACAGGGCGAGGAGCAATCAGCCCCAGCATTTT. The encoded protein is CAINPDRARSNQPQHF.

The chain joins TRBV20-1 to TRBJ2-6; 7 bases line up with TRBD1. From germline, CDR1 is DFQATT and CDR2 SNEGSKA (reference sequence). The ends lost 5 bases at V and 4 bases at J; junction bases unmatched: 8. The CDR3 covers 15 residues. The CDR3 reads CSAPEQGQGANVLTF. The CDR3 bases are TGCAGTGCTCCCGAACAGGGGCAAGGGGCCAACGTCCTGACTTTC.

This clonotype turned up a few times. J is TRBJ2-3 and V is TRBV2; 8 bases line up with TRBD2. This CDR3 has 14 amino acids. Trimming at V came to 8 bases and at J to 3 bases, leaving 7 bases not matched to a gene. The germline V gene encodes CDR1 SNHLY and CDR2 FYNNEI. CDR3 sequence (DNA): TGTGCCAGCGTTAAGCGGGGGAGGACAGATACGCAGTATTTT. Amino acids: CASVKRGRTDTQYF.

This clonotype was recorded a few times. This chain connects TRBV20-1 to TRBJ2-2; 13 bases are shared with TRBD2. Germline-derived CDR1 and CDR2 are DFQATT and SNEGSKA (reference sequence). With V trimmed by 8 bases and J by 6 bases, 3 bases remained unmatched. The CDR3 spans 13 residues. The CDR3 region has the DNA TGCAGTCTTACTAGCGGGGGGGCCGGGGAGCTGTTTTTT. Protein: CSLTSGGAGELFF.

This clonotype came up many times. This chain connects TRBV7-2 to TRBJ2-7; 8 positions agree with TRBD1. The ends lost 3 bases at V and 3 bases at J; junction bases unmatched: 16. Germline V gives CDR1 SGHTA, CDR2 FQGNSA. The CDR3 has 18 amino acids. The CDR3: CASSFVVTRGLTFYEQYF. Here the CDR3 DNA reads TGTGCCAGCAGCTTCGTTGTCACCAGGGGGCTGACGTTCTACGAGCAGTACTTC.

This rearrangement joins TRBV9 to TRBJ2-1; the match to TRBD1 covers 9 bases. Germline lookup yields CDR1 SGDLS and CDR2 YYNGEE. The CDR3 contains 17 residues. The junction had 13 bases not matched to a gene; V was cut back by 0 bases and J by 9 bases. Written as DNA, the CDR3 is TGTGCCAGCAGCGTAGACCGGACAGGGGATATTATTGGTGAGCAGTTCTTC. Its translation is CASSVDRTGDIIGEQFF.

This clonotype was counted between two and nine times. With a much larger clone just one base away, this may be a read error. The rearrangement links TRBV7-4 to TRBJ2-1; D tentatively reads TRBD1 or TRBD2 (5 bases each). There are 16 residues in the CDR3. V lost 0 bases and J lost 8, with 17 bases in between. Germline CDR1 reads SGHVT; CDR2 reads SQSDAQ. CDR3 sequence: CASSLALGPKNHEQFF. CDR3 sequence (DNA): TGTGCCAGCAGCTTAGCCCTGGGACCCAAAAACCATGAGCAGTTCTTC.